The TCR beta chain described here comes from a study of T-cell memory formation after mild COVID-19. The wider study: TCR clusters showed largely donor specificity. Whole-study findings and limits: Clonal second-wave expansions that peaked on day 37 had unconfirmed SARS-CoV-2 specificity. Contracting clones from day 15 to 85 showed balanced CD4/CD8; later expanders favored CD4+.

5'RACE primed at constant segments yielded TCR alpha and TCR beta cDNA libraries bearing sample barcodes and UMIs. MiXCR was run by TCRdb on the 5' RACE reads, yielding one entry per CDR3 protein. The sample carries 98,000 or so distinct CDR3 sequences, roughly 19% recorded once. The CDR3 has 13 amino acids. V dropped 3 bases and J dropped 4 bases, with 12 bases sitting between them. Germline values: CDR1 DFQATT, CDR2 SNEGSKA (reference sequence). About this clonotype itself: What it recognizes is unknown.

The TCR was taken from a man aged 18-30 years who had mild COVID-19 (a few samples of this study predate the infection). Cell type and time point are not known. This sequence joins TRBV20-1 and TRBJ2-5, with D unclear. Sequencing used PBMCs or a T cell subset sorted from them (not recorded which). CDR3 bases: TGCAGTGCTAGTGATCGAAAGGGAGAGACCCAGTACTTC. It codes for CSASDRKGETQYF.